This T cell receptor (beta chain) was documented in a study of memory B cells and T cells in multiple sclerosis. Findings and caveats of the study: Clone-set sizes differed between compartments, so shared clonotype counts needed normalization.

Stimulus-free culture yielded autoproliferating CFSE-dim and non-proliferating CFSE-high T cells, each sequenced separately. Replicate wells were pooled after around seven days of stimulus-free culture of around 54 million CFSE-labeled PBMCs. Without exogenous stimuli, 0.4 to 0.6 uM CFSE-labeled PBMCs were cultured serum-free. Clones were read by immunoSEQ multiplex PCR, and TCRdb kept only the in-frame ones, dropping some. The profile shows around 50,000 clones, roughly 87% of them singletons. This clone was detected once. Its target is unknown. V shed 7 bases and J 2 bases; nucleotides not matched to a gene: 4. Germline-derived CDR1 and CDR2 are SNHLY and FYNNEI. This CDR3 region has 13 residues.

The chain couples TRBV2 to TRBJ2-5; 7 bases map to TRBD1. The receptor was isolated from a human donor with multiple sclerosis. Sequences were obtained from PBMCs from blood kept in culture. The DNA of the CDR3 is TGTGCCAGCAAAGGGACAGAGCAAGAGACCCAGTACTTC. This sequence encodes CASKGTEQETQYF.